This T cell receptor beta chain was profiled in a study of T cell repertoires in cytomegalovirus infection. Study overall: Matching HLA type, along with CMV infection, was indicated by public TCR beta signatures. Study-wide points: Carriers of CMV and the relevant HLA type were discriminated by public TCR beta frequency. Ex vivo, HLA-C-restricted CMV-specific TCR beta clonotypes prevailed over the rest of the response.

TCRdb reprocessed the reads via MiXCR and lists one record per CDR3 protein. The table shows roughly 320,000 distinct CDR3 sequences, with more than 8% occurring only once. This clonotype was detected only a few times. Its antigen is as yet unknown. Trimming cost V 5 bases and J 5 bases, with 22 bases left between them. CDR3 length: 16 residues. The germline gives CDR1 MNHEY, CDR2 SVGEGT. Sample: PBMCs. The chain recombines TRBV6-2 or TRBV6-3 with TRBJ2-7; tentative D call: TRBD2 (6 bases). The clonotype was recovered from a human donor in good health (CMV status not recorded). Some clones in this sample may be carry-over from other donors' samples. CDR3 DNA sequence: TGTGCCAGCAGTCTATTCTTAGCGGACCCACGAAACGAGCAGTACTTC. Its translation is CASSLFLADPRNEQYF.